The TCR beta chain described here comes from a study of cytomegalovirus exposure and HLA in healthy donors. The PCR employed 60 Vbeta primers together with 13 Jbeta primers. Assay: immunoSEQ multiplex PCR; the TCRdb copy retains only in-frame clones and omits some. Of about 100,000 clones detected, around 70% appear once; the ten largest clones hold 9.5% to 13%. This clone was counted a few times. Germline values: CDR1 SEHNR, CDR2 FQNEAQ (reference sequence). This CDR3 is 15 amino acids long. The V gene lost 2 bases and the J gene lost 2 bases, with 9 bases spanning the gap. This TCR was sampled from a man aged 35-49 years in good health and CMV-seropositive. Sample: PBMCs. The chain joins TRBV7-9 to TRBJ1-4, with unresolved D. CDR3 DNA sequence: TGTGCCAGCAGCTTAATACAGTTTACTAATGAAAAACTGTTTTTT. It yields the protein CASSLIQFTNEKLFF.